Each of the 30 T cell receptor beta chains below was sequenced from the same sample in a study of T cell repertoires in cytomegalovirus infection (dated by TCRdb to the late 2010s). Sequenced using an Illumina HiSeq 1500. In TCRdb, the public reads were trimmed at Q25 with fastp and aligned with MiXCR, with productive beta chains retained. Each entry is one CDR3 protein sequence, shown with its most common DNA and genes. Counted in this sample were roughly 630,000 distinct CDR3 sequences; 24% of them appeared once. Around 8% of the sample comes from the top ten. The sequenced sample was CD8+ T cells from PBMCs. The receptors were sampled from a human donor in good health (CMV status not recorded). Some clones in this sample may be carry-over from other donors' samples.

This clonotype was detected a few times. The rearrangement links TRBV7-9 to TRBJ2-2; D may be TRBD1 or TRBD2 (5 bases each). Germline CDR1 SEHNR, CDR2 FQNEAQ (reference sequence). CDR3 length: 17 residues. The ends were cut back, 5 bases at V and 0 bases at J, with 16 bases in the middle. This chain's CDR3 is CASSPRWDGANTGELFF. CDR3 sequence (DNA): TGTGCCAGCAGCCCCCGATGGGACGGCGCGAACACCGGGGAGCTGTTTTTT.

The table lists this clonotype with a few counts. The chain recombines TRBV19 with TRBJ2-1; D remains ambiguous. V was cut by 10 bases and J by 4 bases, with 11 bases left in between. The germline gives CDR1 LNHDA, CDR2 SQIVND (reference sequence). CDR3 length: 12 amino acids. The CDR3 nucleotides read TGTGCCACCGCGGCAGGATACAATGAGCAGTTCTTC. Translation gives CATAAGYNEQFF.

The sample holds a few counts of this clonotype. The CDR3: CASSQESSRDTQYF. CDR3 nucleotides: TGTGCCAGCAGCCAAGAATCTTCTAGAGATACGCAGTATTTT. The chain employs TRBV14 and TRBJ2-3; D not resolved. CDR1 and CDR2 from the germline V gene are SGHDN and FVKESK. CDR3 length: 14 amino acids. V lost 0 bases and J lost 5, with 9 bases in between.

The chain carries TRBV20-1 and TRBJ1-3, with 7 bases identical to TRBD1. CDR3 length: 15 residues. Trimming removed 1 base from V and 1 base from J; junction bases left unmatched: 4. Germline V gene sequence: CDR1 DFQATT, CDR2 SNEGSKA (reference sequence). CDR3 sequence reads: CSARAGGRSGNTIYF. CDR3 in DNA: TGCAGTGCTAGAGCAGGGGGAAGATCTGGAAACACCATATATTTT.

The V gene is TRBV6-2 or TRBV6-3, the J gene TRBJ2-7, with TRBD1 identical over 11 bases. Germline V gene sequence: CDR1 MNHEY, CDR2 SVGEGT. The CDR3 length is 16 residues. V lost 4 bases to trimming and J lost 2 bases; unmatched junction nucleotides: 7. The CDR3 loop is CASSFGTGGYPYEQYV. Written as DNA, the CDR3 is TGTGCCAGCAGTTTCGGGACAGGGGGTTACCCCTACGAGCAGTACGTC.

The genes are TRBV20-1 and TRBJ1-2; 7 bases align to TRBD1. With 0 bases clipped from V and 0 bases from J, the junction kept 7 bases outside the gene matches. CDR1 DFQATT and CDR2 SNEGSKA come from the germline V gene (reference sequence). The CDR3 sequence is 16 residues long. The CDR3 nucleotides are TGCAGTGCTAGAGATCTCAGGGGGGTGACTAACTATGGCTACACCTTC. As protein: CSARDLRGVTNYGYTF.

The chain employs TRBV12-5 and TRBJ2-1; TRBD1 agrees at 8 bases. Germline V gives CDR1 LGHNT, CDR2 FRNRAP. V was pared by 3 bases and J by 0 bases, with 7 bases of the junction left unmatched. This CDR3 contains 17 residues. The CDR3 DNA reads as TGTGCTAGTGGTTTCCAATTACAGGGGGACTCCTACAATGAGCAGTTCTTC. Encoded protein: CASGFQLQGDSYNEQFF.

Notes on this clonotype: An end of the junction does not agree with germline; a read error may underlie this. The V gene is TRBV9, the J gene TRBJ2-1; 7 bases line up with TRBD1. The CDR3 sequence is 15 residues long. Germline values: CDR1 SGDLS, CDR2 YYNGEE. Here the CDR3 reads CSSSVSWTGYNEQFF. CDR3 sequence (DNA): TGTTCCAGCAGCGTTAGCTGGACAGGTTACAATGAGCAGTTCTTC.

This clonotype was counted at least ten times. The chain links TRBV7-2 to TRBJ2-5; 10 bases fit TRBD2. The CDR3 sequence is 16 residues long. The trim removed 5 bases at V and 2 bases at J, leaving 8 bases unmatched. Germline values: CDR1 SGHTA, CDR2 FQGNSA. This chain's CDR3 is CASSAQLAGHQETQYF. The CDR3 DNA sequence: TGTGCCAGCAGCGCCCAACTAGCGGGGCATCAAGAGACCCAGTACTTC.

There are a few counts of this clonotype. This chain connects TRBV2 to TRBJ2-1; D is uncertain. Trimming took 4 bases from V and 0 from J, leaving 13 bases between them. This CDR3 is built from 16 residues. CDR1 is SNHLY and CDR2 is FYNNEI in the germline V gene. The CDR3 region is CASSVQLGGSYNEQFF. CDR3 sequence (DNA): TGTGCCAGCAGTGTACAATTAGGCGGCTCCTACAATGAGCAGTTCTTC.

Only a few counts were recorded for this clonotype. The chain links TRBV4-1 to TRBJ1-1, with TRBD1 as a possible D gene (5 bases). Trimming stripped 5 bases from V and 0 bases from J, with 13 bases between. The CDR3 totals 15 residues. Germline assignment: CDR1 MGHRA and CDR2 YSYEKL. The CDR3 here is CASSEHGAMNTEAFF. Here the CDR3 DNA reads TGCGCCAGCAGCGAACATGGGGCAATGAACACTGAAGCTTTCTTT.

This clonotype appeared many times. The genes are TRBV7-8 and TRBJ2-5; possible D gene TRBD2, 6 bases. This CDR3 spans 17 amino acids. With 1 base removed from V and 5 bases from J, the gap between germline ends came to 20 bases. Germline assignment: CDR1 SGHVS and CDR2 FQNEAQ. Here the CDR3 DNA reads TGTGCCAGCAGCTTAGAGGGCAGGCTCCTAAGCGGGGAGACCCAGTACTTC. This codes for CASSLEGRLLSGETQYF.

The genes are TRBV4-1 and TRBJ2-3, with a tentative D call TRBD2 (5 bases). Deletions cut 6 bases from V and 8 bases from J, with 12 bases between. CDR1 is MGHRA and CDR2 is YSYEKL in the germline V gene. This CDR3 is 12 amino acids long. CDR3 DNA sequence: TGCGCCAGCAGGGACTTCTCCTTTACGCAGTATTTT. It yields the protein CASRDFSFTQYF.

The table lists this clonotype with a few counts. The chain couples TRBV19 to TRBJ1-3; the D is unclear. This CDR3 region has 14 residues. Germline loops: CDR1 LNHDA, CDR2 SQIVND (reference sequence). The V and J ends lost 4 bases and 0 bases respectively, with 7 bases between them. In nucleotides, the CDR3 is TGTGCCAGTAGTAAGACGGACTCTGGAAACACCATATATTTT. Translated: CASSKTDSGNTIYF.

The V call is TRBV5-1, the J call TRBJ2-3, with 9 bases identical to TRBD1. V gave up 3 bases and J gave up 0 bases; unmatched junction bases: 5. This CDR3 comprises 16 residues. Per germline, CDR1 SGHRS and CDR2 YFSETQ. The CDR3 DNA is TGCGCCAGCAGCTCCACAGGGGGCGGGAGCACAGATACGCAGTATTTT. Translating it yields CASSSTGGGSTDTQYF. The full variable domain, completed using reference TRBV5-1 and TRBJ2-3, is KAGVTQTPRYLIKTRGQQVTLSCSPISGHRSVSWYQQTPGQGLQFLFEYFSETQRNKGNFPGRFSGRQFSNSRSEMNVSTLELGDSALYLCASSSTGGGSTDTQYFGPGTRLTVL.

This clonotype was found many times. The rearrangement links TRBV28 to TRBJ2-5; D not resolved. CDR3 length: 14 amino acids. Germline assignment: CDR1 MDHEN and CDR2 SYDVKM. Trimming took 6 bases from V and 5 from J, leaving 16 bases between them. CDR3 sequence (DNA): TGTGCCAGCAGCCATCTTGTTCAGACTGAGACCCAGTACTTC. This codes for CASSHLVQTETQYF.

The V gene is TRBV23-1, the J gene TRBJ1-2; TRBD1 matches 7 bases. TRBV23-1 is known as an ORF, though its function is uncertain. The CDR3 extends over 16 amino acids. The junction had 8 bases not matched to a gene; V was cut back by 0 bases and J by 4 bases. CDR3: CASSQSDTDRIYGYTF. The CDR3 nucleotides are TGCGCCAGCAGTCAATCTGACACGGACAGGATCTATGGCTACACCTTC.

This clonotype was seen more than once but under ten times. The V gene is TRBV12-3 or TRBV12-4, the J gene TRBJ2-3, with D uncertain. CDR3 length: 13 residues. V shed 6 bases and J shed 6 bases, with 13 bases lying between them. CDR3 protein: CASRARAADTQYF. The DNA for the CDR3 is TGTGCCAGCAGGGCCCGGGCTGCCGATACGCAGTATTTT.

This clonotype was observed a few times. The CDR3 nucleotides are TGCAGCGTTTCCAAAGGGTCCTACGAGCAGTACTTC. It translates to CSVSKGSYEQYF. The rearrangement uses TRBV29-1 and TRBJ2-7, with no clear D. This CDR3 is built from 12 residues. Trimming shortened V by 5 bases and J by 1 base, and 9 bases separated the two germline ends. Germline loops: CDR1 SQVTM, CDR2 ANQGSEA.

This rearrangement joins TRBV28 to TRBJ1-2; 7 positions agree with TRBD1. Germline V gene sequence: CDR1 MDHEN, CDR2 SYDVKM. With 5 bases clipped from V and 1 base from J, the junction kept 7 bases outside the gene matches. The CDR3 is 15 residues long. The CDR3 DNA follows: TGTGCCAGCAGTAACCCAGGGGGTGTTAACTATGGCTACACCTTC. Its translation is CASSNPGGVNYGYTF.

The rearrangement links TRBV6-2 or TRBV6-3 to TRBJ1-2; D ambiguous. Germline V CDR1 and CDR2: MNHEY, SVGEGT. V was clipped by 2 bases and J by 8 bases, with 15 bases between them. The length of the CDR3 is 14 residues. The CDR3 here is CASSYRPRMGGYTF. CDR3 DNA: TGTGCCAGCAGTTACAGGCCCCGGATGGGGGGCTACACCTTC.

The chain is built from TRBV6-2 or TRBV6-3 and TRBJ2-3; TRBD2 agrees at 10 bases. The V gene end was trimmed by 6 bases and the J gene end by 1 base; junction bases not matched to a gene: 7. CDR1 and CDR2 from the germline V gene are MNHEY and SVGEGT. This CDR3 is built from 16 residues. CDR3 nucleotide sequence: TGTGCCAGCAGCCTTATCCTAGCGGGGGGCACAGATACGCAGTATTTT. This gives the protein CASSLILAGGTDTQYF.

In the case of this clonotype: This may stem from a read error, because a much larger clone lies one nucleotide away. The rearrangement links TRBV7-2 to TRBJ2-5; D might be TRBD1 or TRBD2, each matching 6 bases. The CDR3 contains 16 residues. The V and J ends lost 11 bases and 7 bases respectively, with 29 bases between them. Per the germline V gene, CDR1 is SGHTA and CDR2 is FQGNSA. The CDR3, as DNA: TGTGCCGGCGGAGGGTCCTCGGGACACCTCGAGTGGACCCAGTACTTC. Amino acid sequence: CAGGGSSGHLEWTQYF.

The table lists this clonotype with many counts. This chain connects TRBV6-1 to TRBJ2-5, with TRBD2 as a possible D gene (5 bases). Deletions cut 8 bases from V and 5 bases from J, with 15 bases between. The CDR3 runs to 13 residues. Per the germline V gene, CDR1 is MNHNS and CDR2 is SASEGT. CDR3 bases: TGTGCCAGCCGGGGAGAATTGGTGGAGACCCAGTACTTC. It translates to CASRGELVETQYF.

The sample holds a few counts of this clonotype. The chain carries TRBV4-1 and TRBJ2-1; 7 nucleotides align to TRBD2. The CDR3 length is 18 residues. From germline, CDR1 is MGHRA and CDR2 YSYEKL. V shed 0 bases, J shed 4 bases, and the junction held 12 bases outside the gene matches. CDR3: CASSQDGGLGGLYNEQFF. The CDR3 DNA reads TGCGCCAGCAGCCAAGACGGGGGGTTGGGGGGGTTATACAATGAGCAGTTCTTC.

J is TRBJ1-5 and V is TRBV7-2; D is unresolved. Per the germline V gene, CDR1 is SGHTA and CDR2 is FQGNSA. V was trimmed by 11 bases and J by 0 bases, leaving 17 bases between them. This CDR3 has 15 residues. The CDR3 loop is CAGTQTADSNQPQHF. The CDR3 DNA follows: TGTGCCGGCACCCAGACCGCGGATAGCAATCAGCCCCAGCATTTT.

V gene TRBV20-1 combines with J gene TRBJ2-2; TRBD2 agrees at 9 bases. Germline lookup yields CDR1 DFQATT and CDR2 SNEGSKA (reference sequence). This CDR3 has 16 residues. Trimming removed 0 bases from V and 4 bases from J; junction bases left unmatched: 6. The CDR3 sequence: CSARDTPSGITGELFF. In nucleotides, the CDR3 is TGCAGTGCTAGAGATACCCCTAGCGGGATCACCGGGGAGCTGTTTTTT.

The chain recombines TRBV28 with TRBJ2-5; 7 nucleotides match TRBD1. CDR3 length equals 14 residues. Germline lookup yields CDR1 MDHEN and CDR2 SYDVKM. V was clipped by 3 bases and J by 4 bases; unmatched bases: 5. This CDR3 reads CASSLTGNAETQYF. The DNA for the CDR3 is TGTGCCAGCAGTTTGACAGGGAATGCAGAGACCCAGTACTTC.

This clonotype was counted a few times. V usage is TRBV10-3 and J usage is TRBJ1-6; 9 bases agree with TRBD1. Germline CDR1 is ENHRY and CDR2 is SYGVKD. CDR3 length: 14 residues. The J segment lost 7 bases and the V segment lost 9 bases, leaving 7 bases of the junction unmatched. CDR3 loop: CAINGQGNNSPLHF. The CDR3 DNA follows: TGTGCCATAAACGGACAGGGGAACAATTCACCCCTCCACTTT.

This clonotype was seen only a few times. This chain connects TRBV9 to TRBJ2-5; D gene uncertain. The length of the CDR3 is 15 residues. Germline CDR1 SGDLS, CDR2 YYNGEE. V lost 0 bases and J 1 base, leaving 10 bases between the germline ends. The CDR3 loop is CASSVEGRSQETQYF. Written as DNA, the CDR3 is TGTGCCAGCAGCGTAGAAGGACGGTCCCAAGAGACCCAGTACTTC.